The clone carrying this T cell receptor beta chain was recorded only once. Its target is unknown. This entry is derived from a study of Ad26.COV2.S vaccination and SARS-CoV-2 variants. About the research overall: Participant was drawn from the COV1001 Ad26.COV2.S trial arm. Findings and caveats of the study: Measurements of TCR breadth and depth may have given underestimates of the total T cell responses.

Treatment of the sample: 15 to 20 received Ad26.COV2.S at low or high dose, single or two shots; 5 received placebo; per-sample allocation not given. Sampling was done on day 63 after the first vaccine or placebo injection. In Boston, an adult donor aged 18-55 years took part. Assay used: immunoSEQ multiplex PCR; TCRdb lists only in-frame clones, some missing. This table holds over 400,000 clones, about 90% found once. Trimming took off 1 base at V and 1 base at J, with 12 bases between the two ends. The CDR3 runs to 16 residues. Germline CDR1 is SGHVS and CDR2 is FQNEAQ. The sequence was obtained from a person aged 18-65 years who received the Ad26.COV2.S COVID-19 vaccine or a placebo. The input for sequencing was peripheral blood, taken in a trial of Ad26.COV2.S vaccine versus placebo. The rearrangement joins TRBV7-8 to TRBJ2-3; D uncertain. This CDR3 is CASSLEGGVRTDTQYF. The CDR3 nucleotides read TGTGCCAGCAGCTTAGAGGGTGGAGTACGCACAGATACGCAGTATTTT.